The sequence of this T cell receptor beta chain was determined in a study of blood T cell repertoires in COVID-19 (TCRdb year 2020). About the study as a whole: Collaborator samples came from the United States, Italy and Spain and covered acute and convalescent phases of COVID-19. The prospective study material was composed of cDNA or gDNA derived from T cells, B-cell-depleted T cells, or PBMCs. Deeply sampled blood TCRbeta repertoires from subjects exposed to, actively infected with, or recovered from COVID-19 were included in the dataset. The repertoires were made available in a free public database intended to serve as a resource for research on the immune response to SARS-CoV-2. The samples were drawn from the first 160 participants of the ongoing ImmuneRACE study and from more than 1,000 subjects provided by 6 global collaborators. The sample metadata nearly always contained a de-identified subject ID, COVID-19 status, age in years and sex. HLA class I and class II types, where available, came from metadata supplied by the sample provider rather than from assay-based typing.

Collaborating institutions collected whole blood in K2EDTA tubes following their own protocols. For TCRbeta analysis, collaborators shipped samples as frozen whole blood, isolated PBMCs, or DNA extracted from either of those sample types. This clone was detected a few times. Its antigen remains undetermined. Base qualities are missing; no much larger clone stands one base away. TCRbeta CDR3 regions were amplified from genomic DNA by means of the immunoSEQ Assay, a bias-controlled multiplex PCR. As for how the authors treated the data: Within the assay, amplification of reference gene primers was used to estimate how many nucleated cells each sample contained. To quantify the absolute abundance of each unique TCRbeta CDR3 rearrangement, sequence reads were collapsed and filtered. For each sample, productive Simpson clonality was calculated by taking the square root of Simpson's diversity index across productive rearrangements. TCRdb took over this immuneACCESS table, retaining in-frame rearrangements with V and J assigned. Such tables are incomplete; in checked studies, under half of the missing clones stem from an unresolved V gene, and the remainder is unexplained. Clone size and the V and J calls come from that table; the DNA yielded D and trimming. Present in this sample are over 60,000 clones, about nine tenths of which were seen just once. The biggest ten clones account for approximately 10% of the sample.

Taken from the germline V gene, the CDR1 and CDR2 loops are SGHTA and FQGTGA. Trimmed from V: 2 bases; trimmed from J: 13 bases; junction bases lacking a gene match: 15. Spanning cysteine to phenylalanine, the CDR3 consists of 15 amino acids. The retained sequence is limited to the CDR3, 45 bases, with the frame set at the first base. Results the study describes overall, beyond this receptor: How much clinical and demographic metadata was included differed by source and by participant, and the metadata was provided uncurated.

The chain uses TRBV7-3 and TRBJ2-5, with 8 bases matching TRBD2. The TCR originated in a man in his 70s with active or convalescent COVID-19. The sequenced material came from peripheral blood. In nucleotide form, the sequence is TGTGCCAGCAGCTTAGGGGGAGGGACTAGTCGGGTGTTGTACTTC. Its amino acids are CASSLGGGTSRVLYF.